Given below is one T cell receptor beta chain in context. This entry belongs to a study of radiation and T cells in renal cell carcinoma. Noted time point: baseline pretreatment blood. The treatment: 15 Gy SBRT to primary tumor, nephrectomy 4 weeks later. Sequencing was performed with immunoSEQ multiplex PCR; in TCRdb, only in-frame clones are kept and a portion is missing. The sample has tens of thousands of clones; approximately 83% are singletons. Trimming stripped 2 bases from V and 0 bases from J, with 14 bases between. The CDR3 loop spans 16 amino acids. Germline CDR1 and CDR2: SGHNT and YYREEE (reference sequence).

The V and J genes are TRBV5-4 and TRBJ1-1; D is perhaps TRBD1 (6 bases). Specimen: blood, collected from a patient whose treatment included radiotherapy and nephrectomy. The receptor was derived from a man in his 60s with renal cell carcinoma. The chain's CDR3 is CASSFSTGNMNTEAFF. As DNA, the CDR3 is TGTGCCAGCAGCTTTTCGACAGGCAATATGAACACTGAAGCTTTCTTT.